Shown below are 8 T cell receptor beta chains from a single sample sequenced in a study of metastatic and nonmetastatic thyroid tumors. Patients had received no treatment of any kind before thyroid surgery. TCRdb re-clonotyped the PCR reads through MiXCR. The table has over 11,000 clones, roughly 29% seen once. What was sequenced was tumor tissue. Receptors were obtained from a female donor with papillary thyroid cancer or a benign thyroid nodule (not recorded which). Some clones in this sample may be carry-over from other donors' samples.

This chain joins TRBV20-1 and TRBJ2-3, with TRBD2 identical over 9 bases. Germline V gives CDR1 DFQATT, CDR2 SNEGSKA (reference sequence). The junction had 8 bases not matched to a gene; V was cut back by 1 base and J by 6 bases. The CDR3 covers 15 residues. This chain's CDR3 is CSARVGGRAGDTQYF. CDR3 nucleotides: TGCAGTGCTAGAGTCGGCGGGAGGGCCGGGGATACGCAGTATTTT.

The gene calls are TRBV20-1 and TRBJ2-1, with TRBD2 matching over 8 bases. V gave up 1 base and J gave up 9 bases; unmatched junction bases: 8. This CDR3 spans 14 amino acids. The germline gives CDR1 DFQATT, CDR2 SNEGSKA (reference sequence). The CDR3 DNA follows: TGCAGTGCTAGAGGCCGGGAGGGCCGGGTTGAGCAGTTCTTC. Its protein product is CSARGREGRVEQFF.

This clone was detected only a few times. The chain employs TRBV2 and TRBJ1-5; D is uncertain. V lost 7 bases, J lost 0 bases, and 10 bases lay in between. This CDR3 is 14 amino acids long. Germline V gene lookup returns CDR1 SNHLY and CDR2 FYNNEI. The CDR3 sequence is CASKWDNSNQPQHF. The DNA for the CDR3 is TGTGCCAGCAAGTGGGATAATAGCAATCAGCCCCAGCATTTT. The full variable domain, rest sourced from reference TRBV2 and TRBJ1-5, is EPEVTQTPSHQVTQMGQEVILRCVPISNHLYFYWYRQILGQKVEFLVSFYNNEISEKSEIFDDQFSVERPDGSNFTLKIRSTKLEDSAMYFCASKWDNSNQPQHFGDGTRLSIL.

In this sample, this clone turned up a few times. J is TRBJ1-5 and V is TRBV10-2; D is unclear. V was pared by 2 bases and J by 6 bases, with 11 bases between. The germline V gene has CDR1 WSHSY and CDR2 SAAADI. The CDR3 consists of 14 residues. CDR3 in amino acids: CASSERSDLQPQHF. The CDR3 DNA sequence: TGCGCCAGCAGTGAGCGGTCGGATCTTCAGCCCCAGCATTTT.

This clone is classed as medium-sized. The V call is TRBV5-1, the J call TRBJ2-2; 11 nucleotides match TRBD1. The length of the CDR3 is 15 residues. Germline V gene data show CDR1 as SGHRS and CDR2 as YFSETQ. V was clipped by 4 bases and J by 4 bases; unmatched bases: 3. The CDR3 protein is CASSTGQGATGELFF. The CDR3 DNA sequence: TGCGCCAGCAGCACTGGACAGGGGGCCACCGGGGAGCTGTTTTTT.

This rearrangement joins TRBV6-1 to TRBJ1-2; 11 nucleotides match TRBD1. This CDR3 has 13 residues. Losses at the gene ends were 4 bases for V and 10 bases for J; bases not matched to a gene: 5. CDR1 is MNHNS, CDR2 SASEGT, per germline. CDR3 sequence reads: CASSARDRGAYTF. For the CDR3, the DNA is TGTGCCAGCAGTGCCCGGGACAGGGGGGCCTACACCTTC.

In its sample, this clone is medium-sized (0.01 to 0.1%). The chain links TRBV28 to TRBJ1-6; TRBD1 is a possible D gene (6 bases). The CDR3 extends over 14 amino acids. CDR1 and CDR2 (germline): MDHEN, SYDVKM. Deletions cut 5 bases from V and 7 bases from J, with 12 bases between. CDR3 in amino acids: CASSPGDINSPLHF. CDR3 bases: TGTGCCAGCAGTCCAGGGGACATAAATTCACCCCTCCACTTT.

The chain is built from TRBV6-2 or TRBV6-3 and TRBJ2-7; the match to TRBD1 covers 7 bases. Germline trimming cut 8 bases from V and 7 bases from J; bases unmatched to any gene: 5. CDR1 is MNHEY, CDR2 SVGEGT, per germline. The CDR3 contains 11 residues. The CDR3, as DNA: TGTGCCAGCGGGGCCAGGGGGGAGCAGTACTTC. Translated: CASGARGEQYF.